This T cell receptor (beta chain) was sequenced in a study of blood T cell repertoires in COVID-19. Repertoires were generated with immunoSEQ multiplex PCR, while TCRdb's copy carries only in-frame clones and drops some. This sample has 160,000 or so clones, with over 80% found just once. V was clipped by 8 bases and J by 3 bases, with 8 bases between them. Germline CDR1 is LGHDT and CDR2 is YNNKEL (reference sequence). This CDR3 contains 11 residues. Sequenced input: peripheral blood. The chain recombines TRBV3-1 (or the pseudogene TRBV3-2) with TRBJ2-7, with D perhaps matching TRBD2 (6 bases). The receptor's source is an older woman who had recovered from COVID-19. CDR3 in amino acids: CASRGFYEQYF. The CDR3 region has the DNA TGTGCCAGCCGGGGGTTCTACGAGCAGTACTTC.